This entry lists 17 T cell receptor beta chains sequenced from one sample in a study of blood T cell repertoires in COVID-19. Profiling relied on immunoSEQ multiplex PCR, and the TCRdb table lists in-frame clones only, not all of them. Among 70,000 or so clones listed, 80% to 90% were seen once. Sequencing was carried out using peripheral blood. These receptors all stem from a man aged 30 to 45 with acute or convalescent COVID-19.

The chain has TRBV11-2 and TRBJ2-4, with D possibly being TRBD1 (5 bases). Trimming left V 5 bases short and J 2 bases short, with 13 bases between. Germline loops: CDR1 SGHAT, CDR2 FQNNGV. The CDR3 runs 15 residues. CDR3: CASSPRQWSKNIQYF. The CDR3 nucleotides are TGTGCCAGCAGCCCTAGACAGTGGTCCAAAAACATTCAGTACTTC.

The chain is built from TRBV7-9 and TRBJ2-7; 8 positions agree with TRBD1. V shed 1 base, J shed 5 bases, and the junction held 4 bases outside the gene matches. This CDR3 spans 14 amino acids. Germline V gene sequence: CDR1 SEHNR, CDR2 FQNEAQ (reference sequence). The CDR3 loop is CASSLGGDRNEQYV. DNA of the CDR3: TGTGCCAGCAGCTTAGGTGGGGACAGGAACGAGCAGTACGTC.

The V and J genes are TRBV5-8 and TRBJ1-1, with 8 bases lining up with TRBD1. Germline V gene sequence: CDR1 SGHTS, CDR2 YDEGEE. The CDR3 contains 16 residues. V gave up 5 bases and J gave up 3 bases; unmatched junction bases: 12. The CDR3 protein is CASRPDLDREYTEAFF. CDR3 bases: TGTGCCAGCAGACCCGATTTGGACAGGGAATACACTGAAGCTTTCTTT.

This chain connects TRBV6-5 to TRBJ2-7; TRBD1 matches at 7 bases. V shed 4 bases, J shed 3 bases, and the junction held 9 bases outside the gene matches. Germline CDR1 is MNHEY and CDR2 is SVGAGI. The CDR3 is 15 amino acids. The CDR3 sequence: CASSSPMTGHYEQYV. The CDR3 region has the DNA TGTGCCAGCAGTTCCCCTATGACAGGGCACTACGAGCAGTACGTC.

The rearrangement links TRBV5-1 to TRBJ1-4; TRBD1 aligns across 9 bases. J gave up 7 bases and V 4 bases, and 5 bases lay outside the gene matches. The germline CDR1 and CDR2 sequences are SGHRS and YFSETQ. This CDR3 contains 14 residues. CDR3 region: CASSRGTGSEKLFF. The CDR3 nucleotides read TGCGCCAGCAGCCGAGGGACAGGGTCTGAAAAACTGTTTTTT. Using reference TRBV5-1 and TRBJ1-4 for the parts outside the CDR3, the full variable domain is KAGVTQTPRYLIKTRGQQVTLSCSPISGHRSVSWYQQTPGQGLQFLFEYFSETQRNKGNFPGRFSGRQFSNSRSEMNVSTLELGDSALYLCASSRGTGSEKLFFGSGTQLSVL.

This clone was counted only a few times. The rearrangement uses TRBV27 and TRBJ2-7; 9 bases are shared with TRBD1. Germline-derived CDR1 and CDR2 are MNHEY and SMNVEV (reference sequence). The CDR3 runs 14 residues. The ends lost 8 bases at V and 1 base at J; junction bases unmatched: 6. The CDR3 protein is CASGWGTGSYEQYF. The CDR3, as DNA: TGTGCCAGCGGGTGGGGGACAGGGTCCTACGAGCAGTACTTC.

This chain joins TRBV30 and TRBJ1-6; 7 bases map to TRBD1. The CDR3 runs 14 residues. V shed 2 bases and J 10 bases; nucleotides not matched to a gene: 8. Germline V lookup: CDR1 GTSNPN, CDR2 SVGIG (reference sequence). This CDR3 reads CAWSTTGVLSPLHF. CDR3 nucleotide sequence: TGTGCCTGGAGTACAACAGGGGTACTGTCACCCCTCCACTTT.

This CDR3 is CASSLDVRGHDGYTF. As DNA, the CDR3 is TGTGCCAGCAGCTTGGATGTCAGGGGGCATGATGGCTACACCTTC. The chain joins TRBV5-4 to TRBJ1-2, with 8 bases matching TRBD1. V lost 0 bases and J lost 6; bases outside the gene matches: 7. CDR3 length: 15 residues. The germline gives CDR1 SGHNT, CDR2 YYREEE (reference sequence).

The chain joins TRBV5-1 to TRBJ1-5; possible D gene TRBD1, 5 bases. Trimming took off 0 bases at V and 4 bases at J, with 8 bases between the two ends. The length of the CDR3 is 14 residues. Germline V gene data show CDR1 as SGHRS and CDR2 as YFSETQ. CDR3 region: CASSLDGGNQPQHF. The DNA for the CDR3 is TGCGCCAGCAGCTTGGATGGGGGGAATCAGCCCCAGCATTTT.

The J gene is TRBJ1-5, the V gene TRBV6-2 or TRBV6-3; no clear D gene. This CDR3 has 14 amino acids. V was trimmed by 7 bases and J by 1 base, leaving 11 bases between them. The germline V gene encodes CDR1 MNHEY and CDR2 SVGEGT. The CDR3: CASTPGVSNQPQHF. DNA for the CDR3: TGTGCCAGCACCCCCGGGGTGAGCAATCAGCCCCAGCATTTT.

The chain uses TRBV30 and TRBJ2-7, with D possibly being TRBD1 (6 bases). Between the trimmed V and J ends, which lost 3 bases and 3 bases, there was a span of 12 bases. The germline V gene has CDR1 GTSNPN and CDR2 SVGIG (reference sequence). This CDR3 is built from 13 residues. The DNA of the CDR3 is TGTGCCTGGAGCAGGGGATTTGGCTACGAGCAGTACGTC. It codes for CAWSRGFGYEQYV.

The chain uses TRBV6-2 or TRBV6-3 and TRBJ1-6, with D perhaps matching TRBD1 (6 bases). This CDR3 spans 14 amino acids. Trimming left V 5 bases short and J 7 bases short, with 12 bases between. CDR1 and CDR2 (germline): MNHEY, SVGEGT. The CDR3 DNA sequence: TGTGCCAGCAGTAAACAGGGTGACAATTCACCCCTCCACTTT. Translation: CASSKQGDNSPLHF.

The chain uses TRBV18 and TRBJ1-4; D is possibly TRBD1 (5 bases). There are 17 residues in the CDR3. V lost 2 bases to trimming and J lost 3 bases, with 16 bases between them. Germline CDR1 KGHSH, CDR2 LQKENI. CDR3 nucleotide sequence: TGTGCCAGCTCACCAGTCCGTAGCCAGGGCGCTAATGAAAAACTGTTTTTT. Translation gives CASSPVRSQGANEKLFF.

This chain joins TRBV9 and TRBJ2-5; 7 bases map to TRBD2. CDR1 SGDLS and CDR2 YYNGEE come from the germline V gene. The trim removed 6 bases at V and 2 bases at J, leaving 13 bases unmatched. CDR3 length equals 16 residues. The CDR3 sequence is CASTQSTGGGQETQYF. For the CDR3, the DNA is TGTGCCAGCACCCAAAGCACTGGGGGGGGACAAGAGACCCAGTACTTC.

The rearrangement uses TRBV5-1 and TRBJ1-2; 7 bases map to TRBD1. The CDR3 totals 15 residues. J gave up 5 bases and V 4 bases, and 11 bases lay outside the gene matches. Germline V gene data show CDR1 as SGHRS and CDR2 as YFSETQ. CDR3: CASSPRGGGEYGYTF. The CDR3 bases are TGCGCCAGCAGCCCGCGAGGAGGGGGCGAGTATGGCTACACCTTC.

This clone was seen more than once but under ten times. J is TRBJ2-1 and V is TRBV24-1; TRBD2 agrees at 11 bases. The germline CDR1 and CDR2 sequences are KGHDR and SFDVKD. The trim removed 4 bases at V and 7 bases at J, leaving 14 bases unmatched. CDR3 size: 18 residues. The CDR3 loop reads CATSDPRLAGKEGNEQFF. The CDR3 region has the DNA TGTGCCACCAGTGACCCTAGACTAGCGGGGAAGGAAGGAAATGAGCAGTTCTTC.

V is TRBV2 and J is TRBJ2-3, with 9 bases aligning to TRBD1. Unmatched junction bases numbered 6, after V lost 6 bases and J lost 5 bases. CDR1 and CDR2 from the germline V gene are SNHLY and FYNNEI. The CDR3 is 14 residues long. The CDR3 nucleotides are TGTGCCAGCAGAGGGGACAGGGACAGAGATACGCAGTATTTT. This sequence encodes CASRGDRDRDTQYF.